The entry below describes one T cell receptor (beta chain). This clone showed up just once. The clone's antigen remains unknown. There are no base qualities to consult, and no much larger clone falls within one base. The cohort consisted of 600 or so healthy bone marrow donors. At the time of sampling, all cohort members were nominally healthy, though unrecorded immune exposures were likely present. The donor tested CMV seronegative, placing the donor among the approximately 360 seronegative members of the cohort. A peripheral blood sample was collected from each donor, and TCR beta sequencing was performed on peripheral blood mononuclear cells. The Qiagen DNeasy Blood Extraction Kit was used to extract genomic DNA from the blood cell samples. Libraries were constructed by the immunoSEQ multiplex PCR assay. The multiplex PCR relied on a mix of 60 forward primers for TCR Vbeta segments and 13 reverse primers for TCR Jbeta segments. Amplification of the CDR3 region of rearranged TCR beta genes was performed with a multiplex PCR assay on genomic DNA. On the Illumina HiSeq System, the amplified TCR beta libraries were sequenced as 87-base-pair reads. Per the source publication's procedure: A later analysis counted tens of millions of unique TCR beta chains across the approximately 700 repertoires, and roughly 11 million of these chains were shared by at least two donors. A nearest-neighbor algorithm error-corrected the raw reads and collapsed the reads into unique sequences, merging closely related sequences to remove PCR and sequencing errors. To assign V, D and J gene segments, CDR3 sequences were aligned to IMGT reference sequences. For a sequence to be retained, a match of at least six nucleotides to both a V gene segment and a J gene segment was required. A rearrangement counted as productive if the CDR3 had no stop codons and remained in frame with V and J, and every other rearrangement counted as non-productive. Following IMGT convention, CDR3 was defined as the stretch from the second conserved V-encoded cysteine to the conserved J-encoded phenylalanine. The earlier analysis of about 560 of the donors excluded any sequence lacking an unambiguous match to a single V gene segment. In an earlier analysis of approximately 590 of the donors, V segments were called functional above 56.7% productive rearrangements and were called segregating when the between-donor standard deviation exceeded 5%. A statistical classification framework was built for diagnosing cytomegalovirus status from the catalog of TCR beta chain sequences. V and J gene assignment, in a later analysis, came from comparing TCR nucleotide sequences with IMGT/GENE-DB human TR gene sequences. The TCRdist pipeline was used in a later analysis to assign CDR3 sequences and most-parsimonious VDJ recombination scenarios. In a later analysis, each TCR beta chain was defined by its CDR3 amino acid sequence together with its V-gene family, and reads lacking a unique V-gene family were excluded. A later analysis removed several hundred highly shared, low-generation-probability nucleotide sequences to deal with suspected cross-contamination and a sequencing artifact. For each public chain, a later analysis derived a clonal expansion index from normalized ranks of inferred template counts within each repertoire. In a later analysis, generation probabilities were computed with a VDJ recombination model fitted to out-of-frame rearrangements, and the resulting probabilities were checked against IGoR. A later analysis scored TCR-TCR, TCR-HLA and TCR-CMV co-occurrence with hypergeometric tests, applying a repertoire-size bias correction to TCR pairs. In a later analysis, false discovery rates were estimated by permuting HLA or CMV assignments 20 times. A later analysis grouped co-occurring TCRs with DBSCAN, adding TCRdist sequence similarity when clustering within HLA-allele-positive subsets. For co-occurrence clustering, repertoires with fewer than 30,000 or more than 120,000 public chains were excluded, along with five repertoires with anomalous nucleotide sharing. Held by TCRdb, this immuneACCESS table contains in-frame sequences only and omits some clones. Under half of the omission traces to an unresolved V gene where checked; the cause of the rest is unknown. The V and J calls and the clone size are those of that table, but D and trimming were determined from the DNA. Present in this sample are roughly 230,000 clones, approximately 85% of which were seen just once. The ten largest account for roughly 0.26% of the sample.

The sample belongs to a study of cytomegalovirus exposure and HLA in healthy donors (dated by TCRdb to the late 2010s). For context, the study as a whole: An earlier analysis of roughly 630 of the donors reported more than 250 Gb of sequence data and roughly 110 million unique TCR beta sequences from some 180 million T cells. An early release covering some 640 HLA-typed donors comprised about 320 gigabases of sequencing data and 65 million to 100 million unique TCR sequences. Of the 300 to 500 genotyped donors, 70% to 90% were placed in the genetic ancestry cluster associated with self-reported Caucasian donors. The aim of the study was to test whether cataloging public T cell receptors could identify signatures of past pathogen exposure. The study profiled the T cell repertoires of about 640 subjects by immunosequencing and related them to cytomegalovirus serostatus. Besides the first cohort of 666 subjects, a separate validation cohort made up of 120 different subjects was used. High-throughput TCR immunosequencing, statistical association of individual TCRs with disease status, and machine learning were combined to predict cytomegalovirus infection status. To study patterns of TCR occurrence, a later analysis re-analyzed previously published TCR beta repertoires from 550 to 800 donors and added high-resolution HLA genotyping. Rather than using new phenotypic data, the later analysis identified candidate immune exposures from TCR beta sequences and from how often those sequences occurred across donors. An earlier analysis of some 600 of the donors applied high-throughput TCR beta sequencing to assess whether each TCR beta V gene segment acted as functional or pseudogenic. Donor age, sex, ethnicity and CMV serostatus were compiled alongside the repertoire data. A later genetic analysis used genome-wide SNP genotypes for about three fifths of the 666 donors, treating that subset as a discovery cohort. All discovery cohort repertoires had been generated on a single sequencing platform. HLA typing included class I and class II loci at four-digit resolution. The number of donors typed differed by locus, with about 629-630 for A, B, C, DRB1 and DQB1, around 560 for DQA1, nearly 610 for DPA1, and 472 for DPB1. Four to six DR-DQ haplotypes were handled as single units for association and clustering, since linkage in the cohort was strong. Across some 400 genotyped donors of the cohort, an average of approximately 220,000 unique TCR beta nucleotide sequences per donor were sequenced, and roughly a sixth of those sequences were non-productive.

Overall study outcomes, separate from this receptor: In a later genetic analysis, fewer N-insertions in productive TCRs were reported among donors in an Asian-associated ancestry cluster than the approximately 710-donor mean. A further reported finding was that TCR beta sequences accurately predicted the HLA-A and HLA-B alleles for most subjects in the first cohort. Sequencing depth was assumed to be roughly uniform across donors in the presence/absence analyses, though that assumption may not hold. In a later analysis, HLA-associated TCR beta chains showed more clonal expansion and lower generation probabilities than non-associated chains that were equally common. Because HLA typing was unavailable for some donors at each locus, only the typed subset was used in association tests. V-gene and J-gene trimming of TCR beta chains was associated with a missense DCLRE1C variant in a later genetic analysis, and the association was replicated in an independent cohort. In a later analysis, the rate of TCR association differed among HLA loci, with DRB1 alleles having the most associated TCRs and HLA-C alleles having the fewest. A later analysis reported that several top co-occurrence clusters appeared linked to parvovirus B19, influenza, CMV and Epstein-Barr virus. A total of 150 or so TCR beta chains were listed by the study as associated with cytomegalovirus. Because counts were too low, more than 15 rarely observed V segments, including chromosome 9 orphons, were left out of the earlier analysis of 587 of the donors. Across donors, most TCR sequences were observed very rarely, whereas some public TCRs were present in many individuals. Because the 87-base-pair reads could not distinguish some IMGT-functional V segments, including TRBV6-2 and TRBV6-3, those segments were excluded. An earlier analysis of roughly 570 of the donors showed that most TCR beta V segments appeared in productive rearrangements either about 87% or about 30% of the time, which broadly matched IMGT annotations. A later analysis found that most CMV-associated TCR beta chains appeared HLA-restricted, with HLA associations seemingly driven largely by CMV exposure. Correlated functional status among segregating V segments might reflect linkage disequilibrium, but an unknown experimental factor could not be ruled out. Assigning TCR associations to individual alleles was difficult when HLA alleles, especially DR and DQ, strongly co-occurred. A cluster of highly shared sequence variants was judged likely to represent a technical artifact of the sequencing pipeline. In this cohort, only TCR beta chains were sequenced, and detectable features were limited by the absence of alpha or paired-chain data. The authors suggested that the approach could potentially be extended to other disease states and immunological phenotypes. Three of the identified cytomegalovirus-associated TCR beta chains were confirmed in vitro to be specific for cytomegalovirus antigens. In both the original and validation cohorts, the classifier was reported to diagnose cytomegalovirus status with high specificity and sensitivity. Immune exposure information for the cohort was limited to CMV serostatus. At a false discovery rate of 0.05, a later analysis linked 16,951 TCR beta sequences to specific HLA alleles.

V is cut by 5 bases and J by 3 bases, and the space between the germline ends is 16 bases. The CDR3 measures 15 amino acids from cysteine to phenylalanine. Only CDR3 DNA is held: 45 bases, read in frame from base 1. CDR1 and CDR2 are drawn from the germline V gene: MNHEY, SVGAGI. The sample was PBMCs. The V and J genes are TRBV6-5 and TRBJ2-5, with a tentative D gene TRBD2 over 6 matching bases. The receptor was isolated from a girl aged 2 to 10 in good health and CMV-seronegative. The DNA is TGTGCCAGCAGTACCCATCGCGGGACGAAAGAGACCCAGTACTTC. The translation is CASSTHRGTKETQYF.